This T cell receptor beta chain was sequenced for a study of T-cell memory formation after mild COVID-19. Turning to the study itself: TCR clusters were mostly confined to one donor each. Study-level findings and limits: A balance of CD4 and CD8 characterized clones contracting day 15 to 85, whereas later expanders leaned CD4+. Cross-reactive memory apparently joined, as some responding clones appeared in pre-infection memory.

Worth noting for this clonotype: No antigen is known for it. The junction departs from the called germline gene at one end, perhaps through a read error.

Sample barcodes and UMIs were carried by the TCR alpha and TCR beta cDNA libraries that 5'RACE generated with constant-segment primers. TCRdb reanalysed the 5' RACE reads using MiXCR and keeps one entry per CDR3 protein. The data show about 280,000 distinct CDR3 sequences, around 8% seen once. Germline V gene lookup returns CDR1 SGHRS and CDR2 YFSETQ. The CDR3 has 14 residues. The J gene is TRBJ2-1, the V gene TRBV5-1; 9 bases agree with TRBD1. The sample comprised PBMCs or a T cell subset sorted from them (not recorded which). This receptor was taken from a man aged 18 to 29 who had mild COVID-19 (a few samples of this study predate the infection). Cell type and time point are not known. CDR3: CASTLDRGGDEQFF. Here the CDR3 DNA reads TGCGCCAGCACCTTGGACAGGGGTGGGGATGAGCAGTTCTTC.